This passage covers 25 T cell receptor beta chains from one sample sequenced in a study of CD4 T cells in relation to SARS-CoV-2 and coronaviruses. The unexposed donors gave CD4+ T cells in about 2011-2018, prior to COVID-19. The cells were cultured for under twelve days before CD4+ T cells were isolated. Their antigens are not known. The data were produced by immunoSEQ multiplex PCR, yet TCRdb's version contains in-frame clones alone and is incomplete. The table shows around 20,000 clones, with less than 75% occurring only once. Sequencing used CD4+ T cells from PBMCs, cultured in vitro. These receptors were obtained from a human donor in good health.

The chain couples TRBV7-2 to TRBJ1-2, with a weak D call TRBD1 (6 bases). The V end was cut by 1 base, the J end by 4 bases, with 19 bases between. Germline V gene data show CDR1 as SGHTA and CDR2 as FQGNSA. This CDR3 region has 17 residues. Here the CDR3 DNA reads TGTGCCAGCAGCTTAGAGGAGGGGGTTGTCTCTAGCTATGGCTACACCTTC. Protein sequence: CASSLEEGVVSSYGYTF.

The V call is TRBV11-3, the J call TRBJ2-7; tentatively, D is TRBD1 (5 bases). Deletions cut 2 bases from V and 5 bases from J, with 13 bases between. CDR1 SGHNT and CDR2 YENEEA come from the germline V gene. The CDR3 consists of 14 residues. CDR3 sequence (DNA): TGTGCCAGCAGCTTACGGCAGGGTGATGACGAGCAGTACTTC. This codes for CASSLRQGDDEQYF. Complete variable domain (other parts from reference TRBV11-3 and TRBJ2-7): EAGVVQSPRYKIIEKKQPVAFWCNPISGHNTLYWYLQNLGQGPELLIRYENEEAVDDSQLPKDRFSAERLKGVDSTLKIQPAELGDSAVYLCASSLRQGDDEQYFGPGTRLTVT.

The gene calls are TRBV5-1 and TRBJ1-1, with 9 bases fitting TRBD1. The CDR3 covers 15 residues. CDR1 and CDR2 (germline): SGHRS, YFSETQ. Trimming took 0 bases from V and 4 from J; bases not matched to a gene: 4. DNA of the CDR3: TGCGCCAGCAGCTTGGTACAGGGGGCCGCCACTGAAGCTTTCTTT. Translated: CASSLVQGAATEAFF.

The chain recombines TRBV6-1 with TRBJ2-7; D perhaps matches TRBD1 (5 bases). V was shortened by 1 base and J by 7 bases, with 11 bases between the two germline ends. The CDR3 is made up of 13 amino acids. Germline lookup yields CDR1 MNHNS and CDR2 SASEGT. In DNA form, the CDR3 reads TGTGCCAGCAGTGAAGGAGACAGATGGGAGCAGTACTTC. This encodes CASSEGDRWEQYF.

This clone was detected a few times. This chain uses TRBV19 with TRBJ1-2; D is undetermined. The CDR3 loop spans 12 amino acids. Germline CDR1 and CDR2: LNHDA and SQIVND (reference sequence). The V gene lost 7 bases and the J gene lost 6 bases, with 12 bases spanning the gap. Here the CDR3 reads CASKDRVDGYTF. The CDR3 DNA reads TGTGCCAGTAAAGACCGTGTTGATGGCTACACCTTC.

CDR3 DNA: TGTGCCAGCGGGCGGGCACACGGCTCCTACGAGCAGTACTTC. It codes for CASGRAHGSYEQYF. V usage is TRBV7-2 and J usage is TRBJ2-7; maybe TRBD2 (5 bases). The V end was cut by 8 bases, the J end by 0 bases, with 14 bases between. Germline V gene data show CDR1 as SGHTA and CDR2 as FQGNSA. This CDR3 spans 14 amino acids.

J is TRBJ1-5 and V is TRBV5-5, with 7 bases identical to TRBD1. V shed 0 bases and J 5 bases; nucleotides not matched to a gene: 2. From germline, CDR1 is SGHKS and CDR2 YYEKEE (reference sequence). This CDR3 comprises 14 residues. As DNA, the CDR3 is TGTGCCAGCAGCTTGGACAGGGGATATCAGCCCCAGCATTTT. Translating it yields CASSLDRGYQPQHF.

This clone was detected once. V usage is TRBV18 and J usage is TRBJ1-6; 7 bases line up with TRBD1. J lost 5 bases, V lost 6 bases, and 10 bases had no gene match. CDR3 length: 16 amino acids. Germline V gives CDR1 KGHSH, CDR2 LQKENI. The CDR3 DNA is TGTGCCAGCTCCCTCGAGGGACAGAGCAATAATTCACCCCTCCACTTT. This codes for CASSLEGQSNNSPLHF.

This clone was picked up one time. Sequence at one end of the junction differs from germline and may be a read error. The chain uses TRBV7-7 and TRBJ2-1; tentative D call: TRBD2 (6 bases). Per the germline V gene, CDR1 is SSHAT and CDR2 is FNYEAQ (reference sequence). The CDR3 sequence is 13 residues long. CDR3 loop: CASSLVAATEQFF. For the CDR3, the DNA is TGTGCTAGCAGCTTAGTAGCGGCGACTGAGCAGTTCTTC.

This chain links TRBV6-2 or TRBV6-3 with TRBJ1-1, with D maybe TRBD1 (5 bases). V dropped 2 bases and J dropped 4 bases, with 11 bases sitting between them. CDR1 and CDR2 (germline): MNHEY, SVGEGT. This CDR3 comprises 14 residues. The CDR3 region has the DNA TGTGCCAGCAGTTACGTCGGTGGGGGCACTGAAGCTTTCTTT. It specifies CASSYVGGGTEAFF.

This chain's CDR3 is CASSNGDKEVPGDTEAFF. In DNA form, the CDR3 reads TGTGCCAGCAGCAATGGGGACAAGGAGGTTCCGGGGGACACTGAAGCTTTCTTT. The V and J genes are TRBV21-1 and TRBJ1-1. TRBV21-1 is designated a pseudogene. The CDR3 contains 18 residues.

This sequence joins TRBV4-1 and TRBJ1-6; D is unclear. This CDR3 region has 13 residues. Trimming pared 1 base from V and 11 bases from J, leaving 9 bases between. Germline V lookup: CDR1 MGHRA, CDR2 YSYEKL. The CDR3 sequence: CASSQGQRTPLHF. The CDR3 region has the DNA TGCGCCAGCAGCCAAGGACAAAGGACACCCCTCCACTTT.

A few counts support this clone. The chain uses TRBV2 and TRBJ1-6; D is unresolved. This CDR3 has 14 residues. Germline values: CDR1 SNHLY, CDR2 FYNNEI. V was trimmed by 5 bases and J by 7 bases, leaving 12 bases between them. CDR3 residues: CASSPDPRNSPLHF. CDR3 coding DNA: TGTGCCAGCAGTCCTGACCCGAGGAATTCACCCCTCCACTTT. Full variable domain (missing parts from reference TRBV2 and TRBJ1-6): EPEVTQTPSHQVTQMGQEVILRCVPISNHLYFYWYRQILGQKVEFLVSFYNNEISEKSEIFDDQFSVERPDGSNFTLKIRSTKLEDSAMYFCASSPDPRNSPLHFGNGTRLTVT.

The CDR3 sequence: CASSYGSGGTQYF. In nucleotides, the CDR3 is TGTGCCAGCAGCTATGGGTCGGGGGGTACGCAGTATTTT. The chain recombines TRBV7-8 with TRBJ2-3, with 7 nucleotides matching TRBD2. V lost 4 bases to trimming and J lost 8 bases; unmatched junction nucleotides: 6. The CDR3 consists of 13 residues. CDR1 SGHVS and CDR2 FQNEAQ come from the germline V gene.

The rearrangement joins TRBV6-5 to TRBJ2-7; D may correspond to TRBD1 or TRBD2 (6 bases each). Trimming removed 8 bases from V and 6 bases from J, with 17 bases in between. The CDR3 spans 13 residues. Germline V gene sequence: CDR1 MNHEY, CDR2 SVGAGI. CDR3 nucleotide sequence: TGTGCCAGCGGCCCTCAAGGAGGGGGCGAGCAGTACTTC. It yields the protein CASGPQGGGEQYF.

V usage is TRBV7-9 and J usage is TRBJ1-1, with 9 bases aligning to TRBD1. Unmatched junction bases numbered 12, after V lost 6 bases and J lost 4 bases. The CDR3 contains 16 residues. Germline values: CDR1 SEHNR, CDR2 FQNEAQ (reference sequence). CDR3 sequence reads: CASRPAPDRGVTEAFF. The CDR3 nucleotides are TGTGCCAGCAGACCAGCCCCGGACAGGGGCGTCACTGAAGCTTTCTTT. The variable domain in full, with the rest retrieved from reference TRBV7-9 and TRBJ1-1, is DTGVSQNPRHKITKRGQNVTFRCDPISEHNRLYWYRQTLGQGPEFLTYFQNEAQLEKSRLLSDRFSAERPKGSFSTLEIQRTEQGDSAMYLCASRPAPDRGVTEAFFGQGTRLTVV.

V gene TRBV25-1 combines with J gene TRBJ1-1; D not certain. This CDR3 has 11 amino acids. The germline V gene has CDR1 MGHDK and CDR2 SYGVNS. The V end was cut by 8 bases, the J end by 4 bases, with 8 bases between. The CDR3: CASSLGTEAFF. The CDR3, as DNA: TGTGCCAGCTCCCTCGGCACTGAAGCTTTCTTT.

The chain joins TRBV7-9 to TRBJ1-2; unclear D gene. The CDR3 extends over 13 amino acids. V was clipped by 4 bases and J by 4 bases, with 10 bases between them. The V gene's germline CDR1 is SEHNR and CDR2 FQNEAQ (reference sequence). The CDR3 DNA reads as TGTGCCAGCAGCTCCGCCTTGATCTATGGCTACACCTTC. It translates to CASSSALIYGYTF.

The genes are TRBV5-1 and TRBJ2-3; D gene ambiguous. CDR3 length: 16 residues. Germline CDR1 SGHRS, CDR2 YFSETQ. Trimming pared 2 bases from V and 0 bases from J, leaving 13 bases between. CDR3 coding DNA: TGCGCCAGCAGCTTAGGGCAGAGTACTAGCACAGATACGCAGTATTTT. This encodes CASSLGQSTSTDTQYF.

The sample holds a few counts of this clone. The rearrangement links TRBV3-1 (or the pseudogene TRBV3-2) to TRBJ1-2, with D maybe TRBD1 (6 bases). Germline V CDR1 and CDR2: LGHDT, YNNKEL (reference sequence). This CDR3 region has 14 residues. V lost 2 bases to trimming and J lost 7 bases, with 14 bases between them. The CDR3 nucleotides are TGTGCCAGCAGCCAAAGACAGGATTCGAGTGGCTACACCTTC. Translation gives CASSQRQDSSGYTF.

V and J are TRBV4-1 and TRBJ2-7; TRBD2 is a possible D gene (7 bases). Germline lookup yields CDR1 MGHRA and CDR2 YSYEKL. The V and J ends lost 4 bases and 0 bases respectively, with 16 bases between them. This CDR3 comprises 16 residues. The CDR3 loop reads CASSRGGRRGSYEQYF. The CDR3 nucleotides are TGCGCCAGCAGCCGGGGGGGGCGAAGAGGCTCCTACGAGCAGTACTTC.

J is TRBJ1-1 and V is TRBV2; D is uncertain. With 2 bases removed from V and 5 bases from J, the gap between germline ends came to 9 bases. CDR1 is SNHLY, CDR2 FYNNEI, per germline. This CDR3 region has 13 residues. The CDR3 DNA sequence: TGTGCCAGCAGTGAACGGGGTTTTACTGAAGCTTTCTTT. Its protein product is CASSERGFTEAFF.

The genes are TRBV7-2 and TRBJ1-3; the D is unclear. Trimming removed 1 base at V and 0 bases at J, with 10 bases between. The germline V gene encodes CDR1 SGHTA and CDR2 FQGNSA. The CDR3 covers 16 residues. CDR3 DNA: TGTGCCAGCAGCTTAGTTGGAGGCAGCTCTGGAAACACCATATATTTT. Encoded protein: CASSLVGGSSGNTIYF.

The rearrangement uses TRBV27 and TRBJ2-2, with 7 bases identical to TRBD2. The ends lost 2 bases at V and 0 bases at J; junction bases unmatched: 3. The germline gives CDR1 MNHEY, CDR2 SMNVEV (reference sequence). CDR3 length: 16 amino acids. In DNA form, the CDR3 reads TGTGCCAGCAGTTTAGCGGGACTACCGAACACCGGGGAGCTGTTTTTT. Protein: CASSLAGLPNTGELFF.

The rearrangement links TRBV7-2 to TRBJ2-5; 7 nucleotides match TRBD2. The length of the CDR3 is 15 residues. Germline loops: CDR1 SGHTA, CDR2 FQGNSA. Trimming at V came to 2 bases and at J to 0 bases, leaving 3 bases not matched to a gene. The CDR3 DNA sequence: TGTGCCAGCAGCTTATTAGCGGGTAACCAAGAGACCCAGTACTTC. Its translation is CASSLLAGNQETQYF.